What follows describes a single T cell receptor beta chain. Its antigen has not been determined. No much larger clone is present one base from it, and per-base qualities are unavailable. The same CDR3 arises from other DNA sequences in this sample as well. These data come from a study of blood T cell repertoires in COVID-19 (TCRdb year 2020). In the study overall: Collaborator samples came from the United States, Italy and Spain and covered acute and convalescent phases of COVID-19. The material from the prospective study consisted of cDNA or gDNA derived from T cells, B-cell-depleted T cells, or PBMCs. Subjects who had been exposed to COVID-19, were actively infected with it, or had recovered from it provided the deeply sampled blood TCRbeta repertoires that made up the dataset. A freely available public database, intended as a resource for researchers studying the immune response to SARS-CoV-2, is where the repertoires were released. Samples came from the ongoing ImmuneRACE study (first 160 participants) plus 1,254 subjects from 6 global collaborators. A de-identified subject ID, COVID-19 status, age in years and sex were almost always included in the sample metadata. HLA class I and class II types, where available, came from metadata supplied by the sample provider rather than from assay-based typing.

What the study reported, not specific to this receptor: The quantity of clinical and demographic metadata differed by source and by participant and was supplied without curation.

Participants in the prospective study were enrolled through a virtual design, were aged about 18 to 100 years, and lived in fewer than 30 United States geographic areas. Cohort assignment in the prospective study relied on participant-reported clinical history from a screening survey and a study questionnaire. Recovered participants in ImmuneRACE Cohort 3 were defined by two consecutive negative NP/OP PCR tests, clearance by a healthcare professional, or resolution of symptoms. In the prospective study, whole blood, serum and a nasopharyngeal or oropharyngeal swab were collected from each participant by mobile phlebotomists. Prospective study participants could optionally give additional blood draws and questionnaires over a roughly 2-month period. Before DNA extraction, blood samples from the prospective study were shipped at room temperature or frozen. TCRbeta CDR3 regions were amplified from genomic DNA by means of the immunoSEQ Assay, a bias-controlled multiplex PCR. The published analysis was carried out like this. Within the assay, amplification of reference gene primers was used to estimate how many nucleated cells each sample contained. To quantify the absolute abundance of each unique TCRbeta CDR3 rearrangement, sequence reads were collapsed and filtered. Productive Simpson clonality was computed per sample as the square root of Simpson's diversity index over productive rearrangements. Imported from immuneACCESS, the table was reduced by TCRdb to in-frame sequences with V and J called. These copies leave out some clones; in studies compared against another copy, an unresolved V gene accounts for under half, and the cause of the remainder is not known. V, J and clone size derive from that table, while D and trimming were established from the DNA sequence. The sample table contains 300,000 to 350,000 clones; only one count was recorded for over 80% of them. The ten largest clonotypes hold about 8.9% of the sample.

CDR1 and CDR2 are read off the germline V gene as SGHAT and FQNNGV. A distance of 4 bases separates the germline ends of V and J, which lose 1 base and 1 base respectively. Inclusive of the bounding cysteine and phenylalanine, the CDR3 is 13 residues long. Only the CDR3 part of the read is kept: 39 bases, read in frame from the first base. The source is a woman under 30 who had recovered from COVID-19. What was sequenced was PBMCs or T cells enriched from blood (not recorded which). Here the chain combines TRBV11-2 and TRBJ1-1; the D gene cannot be resolved reliably. The CDR3 region reads CASSLGRNTEAFF. Read as DNA, the sequence is TGTGCCAGCAGCTTAGGGAGGAACACTGAAGCTTTCTTT.